Listed below are T cell receptor beta chains from one sample, sequenced in a study of spatial heterogeneity in lung cancer. TCRdb passed the 5' RACE reads through MiXCR, listing each CDR3 protein once. The sample has about 20,000 distinct CDR3 sequences, 4.5% to 7% seen once. The sequencing here drew on lung tumor tissue, taken at surgery. The receptors stem from a female donor with early-stage non-small cell lung cancer. Each CDR3 is given with its conserved first and last residue. The D gene is left open where the match is weak. Some rows have no size entry. The others give once, few or many, or a class for an expanded clone.

j_call	clone_size	d_call	v_call	cdr3_aa	cdr3_nt
TRBJ2-7	medium-sized	NA	TRBV28	CASSLSGPYEQYF	TGTGCCAGCAGTTTATCCGGACCCTACGAGCAGTACTTC
TRBJ2-7	many	TRBD2	TRBV6-2/TRBV6-3	CASSYVGSGGEQYF	TGTGCCAGCAGTTACGTTGGTAGCGGGGGCGAGCAGTACTTC
TRBJ1-4	NA	NA	TRBV3-1	CASATRAEKLFF	TGTGCCAGCGCCACGCGCGCCGAAAAACTGTTTTTT
TRBJ1-2	many	TRBD1	TRBV6-1	CASSSGGGYTF	TGTGCCAGCAGTTCAGGGGGTGGCTACACCTTC
TRBJ1-5	many	NA	TRBV6-5	CASSYSHRGNQPQHF	TGTGCCAGCAGTTACTCGCACCGGGGAAATCAGCCCCAGCATTTT
TRBJ1-3	many	NA	TRBV12-3/TRBV12-4	CASSLTGPSSGNTIYF	TGTGCCAGCAGTTTAACGGGACCAAGCTCTGGAAACACCATATATTTT
TRBJ2-1	many	TRBD2	TRBV12-3/TRBV12-4	CASSLGSGSYNEQFF	TGTGCCAGCAGTTTGGGTAGCGGGAGCTACAATGAGCAGTTCTTC
TRBJ2-2	many	NA	TRBV5-4	CASTPTSNGELFF	TGTGCCAGCACCCCCACTAGCAACGGGGAGCTGTTTTTT
TRBJ2-3	many	NA	TRBV11-2	CASSLGRQNTQYF	TGTGCCAGCAGCTTAGGTCGACAAAATACGCAGTATTTT
TRBJ2-1	many	NA	TRBV24-1	CATSDLDEQFF	TGTGCCACCAGTGATTTAGACGAGCAGTTCTTC
TRBJ2-2	medium-sized	NA	TRBV15	CATSRDFAAGTGELFF	TGTGCCACCAGCAGAGATTTCGCGGCCGGGACAGGGGAGCTGTTTTTT
TRBJ2-3	many	NA	TRBV19	CASSIRSGESTDTQYF	TGTGCCAGTAGTATCCGGTCGGGAGAGAGCACAGATACGCAGTATTTT
TRBJ1-2	many	NA	TRBV7-9	CASSLSGEGYGYTF	TGTGCCAGCAGCTTATCAGGGGAGGGCTATGGCTACACCTTC
TRBJ1-4	many	NA	TRBV5-1	CASSLVMQGEKKLFF	TGCGCCAGCAGCTTGGTCATGCAGGGCGAGAAAAAACTGTTTTTT
TRBJ2-5	many	NA	TRBV27	CASGTQETQYF	TGTGCCAGCGGGACCCAAGAGACCCAGTACTTC
TRBJ1-2	NA	NA	TRBV5-1	CASSKNQLYGYTF	TGCGCCAGCAGTAAGAACCAGCTCTATGGCTACACCTTC
TRBJ2-3	medium-sized	TRBD1	TRBV7-3	CASSAGTGRTDTQYF	TGTGCCAGCAGCGCCGGGACAGGCCGCACAGATACGCAGTATTTT
TRBJ2-7	many	NA	TRBV14	CASSPRDPYEQYF	TGTGCCAGCAGTCCTAGGGACCCCTACGAGCAGTACTTC
TRBJ2-5	many	NA	TRBV7-9	CASSLTAPRETQYF	TGTGCCAGCAGCTTAACGGCCCCACGGGAGACCCAGTACTTC
TRBJ2-3	medium-sized	NA	TRBV12-5	CASGLVPPSQYF	TGTGCTAGTGGTTTGGTACCTCCTTCGCAGTATTTT
TRBJ2-7	many	NA	TRBV5-6	CASSLTLAYEQYF	TGTGCCAGCAGCTTGACCTTGGCCTACGAGCAGTACTTC
TRBJ1-6	NA	NA	TRBV18	CASSPGTYNSSLHF	TGTGCCAGCTCACCCGGGACCTATAATTCATCCCTCCACTTT
TRBJ2-7	many	TRBD2	TRBV5-1	CASSIGLAETYEQYF	TGCGCCAGCAGCATCGGACTAGCGGAGACCTACGAGCAGTACTTC
TRBJ2-7	many	NA	TRBV10-3	CAISDFRNSYEQYF	TGTGCCATCAGTGATTTCAGGAACTCCTACGAGCAGTACTTC
TRBJ2-1	medium-sized	NA	TRBV9	CASTPGSYNEQFF	TGTGCCAGCACCCCTGGCTCCTACAATGAGCAGTTCTTC
TRBJ2-2	NA	NA	TRBV11-1	CASNRVYTGELFF	TGTGCCAGCAACCGGGTTTACACCGGGGAGCTGTTTTTC
TRBJ2-1	many	TRBD2	TRBV20-1	CSARLAGVNEQFF	TGCAGTGCTAGACTAGCGGGAGTTAATGAGCAGTTCTTC
TRBJ2-7	many	NA	TRBV9	CASSVTGLASEQYF	TGTGCCAGCAGCGTGACGGGACTGGCTTCCGAGCAGTACTTC
TRBJ2-5	many	TRBD2	TRBV10-3	CAISDGTSGSKTQYF	TGTGCCATCAGCGACGGGACTAGCGGGAGTAAGACCCAGTACTTC
TRBJ2-6	many	NA	TRBV7-9	CASSPIEGAGANVLTF	TGTGCCAGCAGCCCAATTGAGGGGGCTGGGGCCAACGTCCTGACTTTC
TRBJ2-3	many	NA	TRBV3-1	CASSQMGRTDTQYF	TGTGCCAGCAGCCAAATGGGACGCACAGATACGCAGTATTTT
TRBJ2-3	NA	NA	TRBV2	CASSEEATDTQYF	TGTGCCAGCAGTGAGGAGGCCACAGATACGCAGTATTTT
TRBJ2-6	many	NA	TRBV9	CASSAVAGPSGANVLTF	TGTGCCAGCAGCGCGGTAGCCGGGCCCTCTGGGGCCAACGTCCTGACTTTC
TRBJ2-1	many	TRBD2	TRBV11-3	CASSQGTSIDNEQFF	TGTGCCAGCAGCCAGGGGACTAGCATCGACAATGAGCAGTTCTTC
TRBJ2-3	many	NA	TRBV27	CASSRFLGSDTQYF	TGTGCCAGCAGCCGATTTTTGGGCTCAGATACGCAGTATTTT
TRBJ2-1	many	TRBD2	TRBV4-1	CASSHPAGGDPYNEQFF	TGCGCCAGCAGCCATCCCGCCGGGGGGGACCCTTACAATGAGCAGTTCTTC
TRBJ2-7	NA	TRBD1	TRBV5-1	CASSLPGGSYEQYF	TGCGCCAGCAGCTTGCCAGGGGGCTCCTACGAGCAGTACTTC
TRBJ2-5	many	NA	TRBV5-1	CASSLVQGPSQETQYF	TGCGCCAGCAGCTTGGTTCAGGGCCCTTCCCAAGAGACCCAGTACTTC